Sequencing of this T cell receptor beta chain was carried out in a study of spatial heterogeneity in lung cancer. Turning to the study itself: In the raw reads, each unique TCR and UMI combination was present more than ten times on average.

CDR3 length equals 11 residues. Germline CDR1 is LGHDT and CDR2 is YNNKEL (reference sequence). The time point was: sample taken at primary tumor resection. TCR cDNA molecules each carried a unique molecular identifier. Via MiXCR, TCRdb re-called the 5' RACE reads, giving one row per CDR3 protein. The repertoire holds approximately 25,000 distinct CDR3 sequences, with 7% as singletons. This clonotype was recorded a few times. This may be a read error, as it is one base from a much larger clone. This chain joins TRBV3-1 and TRBJ2-3, with D perhaps matching TRBD2 (5 bases). This receptor was identified in a male donor with early-stage non-small cell lung cancer. Sample: PBMCs, taken at surgery. CDR3 sequence (DNA): TGTGCCGGCAGCCTACTAGAGGCGCAGTATTTT. As protein: CAGSLLEAQYF.